Each of the 6 T cell receptor beta chains below was sequenced from the same sample in a study of low-dose radiotherapy and immunotherapy resistance in tumors. Alpha and beta chains were covered, as first-strand cDNA relied on TRAV- and TRBV-specific primers. TCR amplification involved 15 to 25 PCR cycles with a constant-region primer and V-primer adapter. TCRdb reprocessed the reads via MiXCR and lists one record per CDR3 protein. The table lists 65,000 to 95,000 distinct CDR3 sequences, approximately 17% of them singletons. Time point reported: before trial treatment. This material consisted of PBMCs, taken before treatment. The source of these receptors is a male donor with prostate cancer.

The V gene is TRBV20-1, the J gene TRBJ2-1; maybe TRBD2 (6 bases). V gave up 0 bases and J gave up 5 bases, with 14 bases separating them. This CDR3 comprises 15 residues. CDR1 is DFQATT and CDR2 is SNEGSKA in the germline V gene (reference sequence). This CDR3 is CSARDPGLSDNEQFF. The DNA for the CDR3 is TGCAGTGCTAGAGATCCGGGACTGTCCGACAATGAGCAGTTCTTC.

In this sample, this clonotype turned up many times. The V gene is TRBV4-1, the J gene TRBJ1-5; D is unresolved. The germline CDR1 and CDR2 sequences are MGHRA and YSYEKL. The CDR3 length is 14 residues. V dropped 4 bases and J dropped 1 base, with 8 bases sitting between them. The CDR3 DNA sequence: TGCGCCAGCAGCCTAGGGCCAAGCAATCAGCCCCAGCATTTT. Translated: CASSLGPSNQPQHF.

In the case of this clonotype: A junction end diverges from the germline sequence, so it may reflect a read error. The V call is TRBV7-4, the J call TRBJ1-4; D gene ambiguous. Germline V gene sequence: CDR1 SGHVT, CDR2 SQSDAQ. This CDR3 has 14 residues. The CDR3 DNA is TGTTCCAGCAGTTTCAGTGCGGCTAATGAAAAACTGTTTTTT. Its translation: CSSSFSAANEKLFF.

The chain joins TRBV29-1 to TRBJ2-1, with TRBD2 identical over 8 bases. Trimming cost V 3 bases and J 10 bases; bases outside gene matches: 8. CDR3 size: 13 residues. The germline gives CDR1 SQVTM, CDR2 ANQGSEA. The CDR3 DNA reads TGCAGCGTTGATAAACTAGCGGCAGAAGAGCAGTTCTTC. It encodes CSVDKLAAEEQFF.

A remark on this clonotype: A far larger clone differs by one base, so this is likely a read error. The V call is TRBV5-1, the J call TRBJ2-1; 7 bases match TRBD1. The CDR3 runs 14 residues. CDR1 is SGHRS and CDR2 is YFSETQ in the germline V gene. V lost 4 bases, J lost 10 bases, and 11 bases stayed unmatched. The CDR3 is CASSVGQDTYEQFF. The CDR3 bases are TGCGCCAGCAGCGTTGGACAGGATACCTACGAGCAGTTCTTC.

A few counts support this clonotype. No DNA is shown, since the ends of the CDR3 on it are uncertain; the CDR3 is the one TCRdb lists. The CDR3 sequence: CASSPPSNLPVGELFFF. This chain links TRBV18 with TRBJ2-2; no check of the table's D call, TRBD1, against the DNA was made. Germline-derived CDR1 and CDR2 are KGHSH and LQKENI. The CDR3 spans 17 residues, counting both ends.